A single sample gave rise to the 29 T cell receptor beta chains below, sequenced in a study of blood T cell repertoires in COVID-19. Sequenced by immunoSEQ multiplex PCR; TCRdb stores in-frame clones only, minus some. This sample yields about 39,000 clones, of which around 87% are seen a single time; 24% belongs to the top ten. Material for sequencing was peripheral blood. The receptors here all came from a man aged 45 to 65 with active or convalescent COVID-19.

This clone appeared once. DNA for the CDR3: TGCGCCAGCAGTGGCACGGGTAATCAGCCCCAGCATTTT. Its translation: CASSGTGNQPQHF. The chain employs TRBV10-1 and TRBJ1-5; D is ambiguous. In germline, CDR1 is WNHNN, CDR2 SYGVQD (reference sequence). The CDR3 is made up of 13 amino acids. The V gene lost 4 bases and the J gene lost 4 bases, with 8 bases spanning the gap.

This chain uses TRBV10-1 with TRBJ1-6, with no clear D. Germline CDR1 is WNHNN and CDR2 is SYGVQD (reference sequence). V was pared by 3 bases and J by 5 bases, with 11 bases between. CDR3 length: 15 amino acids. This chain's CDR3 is CASSDAQTHNSPLHF. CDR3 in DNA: TGCGCCAGCAGTGATGCACAAACCCATAATTCACCCCTCCACTTT.

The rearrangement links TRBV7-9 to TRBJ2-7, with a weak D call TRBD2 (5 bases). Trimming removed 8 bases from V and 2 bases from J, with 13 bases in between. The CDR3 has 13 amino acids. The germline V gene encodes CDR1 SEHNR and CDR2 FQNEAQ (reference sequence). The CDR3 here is CASSRREAYEQYF. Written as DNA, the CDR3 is TGTGCCAGCTCGCGACGGGAAGCCTACGAGCAGTACTTC.

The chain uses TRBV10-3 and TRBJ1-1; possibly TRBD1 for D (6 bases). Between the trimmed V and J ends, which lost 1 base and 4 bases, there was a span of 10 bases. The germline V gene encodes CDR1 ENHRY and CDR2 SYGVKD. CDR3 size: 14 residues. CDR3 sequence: CAISEFQGSTEAFF. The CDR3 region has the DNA TGTGCCATCAGTGAGTTCCAGGGGAGCACTGAAGCTTTCTTT.

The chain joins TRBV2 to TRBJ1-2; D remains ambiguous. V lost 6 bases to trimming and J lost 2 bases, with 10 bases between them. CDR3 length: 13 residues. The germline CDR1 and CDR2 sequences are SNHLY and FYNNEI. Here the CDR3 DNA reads TGTGCCAGCAGCATAGACGGGAACTATGGCTACACCTTC. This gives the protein CASSIDGNYGYTF. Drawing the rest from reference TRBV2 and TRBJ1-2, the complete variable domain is EPEVTQTPSHQVTQMGQEVILRCVPISNHLYFYWYRQILGQKVEFLVSFYNNEISEKSEIFDDQFSVERPDGSNFTLKIRSTKLEDSAMYFCASSIDGNYGYTFGSGTRLTVV.

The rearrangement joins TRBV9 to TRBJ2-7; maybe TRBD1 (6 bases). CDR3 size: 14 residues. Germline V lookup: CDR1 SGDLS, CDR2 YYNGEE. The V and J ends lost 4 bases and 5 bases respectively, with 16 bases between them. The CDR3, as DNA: TGTGCCAGCAGCCCGGTACAGGGTCGAAACGAGCAGTACTTC. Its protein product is CASSPVQGRNEQYF.

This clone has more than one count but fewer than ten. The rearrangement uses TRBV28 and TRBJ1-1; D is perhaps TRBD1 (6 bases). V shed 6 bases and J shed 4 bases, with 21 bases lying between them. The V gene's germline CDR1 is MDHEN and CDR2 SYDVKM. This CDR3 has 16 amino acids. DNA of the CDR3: TGTGCCAGCAGGACGGAGGCGGACACAGGGTTCACTGAAGCTTTCTTT. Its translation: CASRTEADTGFTEAFF.

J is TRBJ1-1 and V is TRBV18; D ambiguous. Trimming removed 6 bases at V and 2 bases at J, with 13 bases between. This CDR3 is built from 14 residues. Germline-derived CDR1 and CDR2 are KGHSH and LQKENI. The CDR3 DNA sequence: TGTGCCAGCTCGCCCGCCAGTACAAACACTGAAGCTTTCTTT. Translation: CASSPASTNTEAFF.

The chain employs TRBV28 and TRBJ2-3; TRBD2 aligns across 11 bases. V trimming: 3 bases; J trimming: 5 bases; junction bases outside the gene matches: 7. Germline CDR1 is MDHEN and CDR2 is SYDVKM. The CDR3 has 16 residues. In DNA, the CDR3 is TGTGCCAGCAGTTTCGTACTAGCGGGAGTGGAAGATACGCAGTATTTT. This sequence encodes CASSFVLAGVEDTQYF.

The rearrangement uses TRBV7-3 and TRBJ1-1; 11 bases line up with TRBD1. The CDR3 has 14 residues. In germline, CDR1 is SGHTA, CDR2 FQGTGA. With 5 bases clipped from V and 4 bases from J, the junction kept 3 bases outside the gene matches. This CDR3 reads CASSPGTGGTEAFF. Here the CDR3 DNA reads TGTGCCAGCAGCCCCGGGACAGGGGGCACTGAAGCTTTCTTT.

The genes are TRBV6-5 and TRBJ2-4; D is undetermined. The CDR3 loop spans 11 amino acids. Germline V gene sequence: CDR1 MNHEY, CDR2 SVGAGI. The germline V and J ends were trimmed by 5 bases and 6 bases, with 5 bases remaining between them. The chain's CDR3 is CASSTGNIQYF. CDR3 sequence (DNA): TGTGCCAGCAGTACGGGAAACATTCAGTACTTC.

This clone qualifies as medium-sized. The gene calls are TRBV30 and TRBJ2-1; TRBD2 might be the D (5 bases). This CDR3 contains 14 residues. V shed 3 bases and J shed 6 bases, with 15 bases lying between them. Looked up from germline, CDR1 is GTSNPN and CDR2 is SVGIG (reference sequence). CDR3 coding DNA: TGTGCCTGGAGCCAACGGGATTACCCCAATGAGCAGTTCTTC. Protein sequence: CAWSQRDYPNEQFF.

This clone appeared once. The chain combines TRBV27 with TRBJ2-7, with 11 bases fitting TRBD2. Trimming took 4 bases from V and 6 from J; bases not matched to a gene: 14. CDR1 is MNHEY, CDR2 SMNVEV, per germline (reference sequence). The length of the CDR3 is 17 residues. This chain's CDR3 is CASSSRLAGGSEGEQYF. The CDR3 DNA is TGTGCCAGCAGTTCCCGTCTAGCGGGAGGATCCGAGGGCGAGCAGTACTTC.

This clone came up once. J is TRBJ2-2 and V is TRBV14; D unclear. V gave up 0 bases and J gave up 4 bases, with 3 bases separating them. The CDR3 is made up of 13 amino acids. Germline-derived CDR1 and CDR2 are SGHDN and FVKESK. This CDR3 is CASSQDLTGELFF. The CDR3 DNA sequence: TGTGCCAGCAGCCAAGATCTCACCGGGGAGCTGTTTTTT.

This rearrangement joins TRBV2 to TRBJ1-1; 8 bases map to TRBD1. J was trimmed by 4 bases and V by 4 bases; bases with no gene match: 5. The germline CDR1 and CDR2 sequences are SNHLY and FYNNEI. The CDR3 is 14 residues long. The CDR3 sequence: CASSGAGQGTEAFF. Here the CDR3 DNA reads TGTGCCAGCAGTGGGGCAGGACAGGGCACTGAAGCTTTCTTT.

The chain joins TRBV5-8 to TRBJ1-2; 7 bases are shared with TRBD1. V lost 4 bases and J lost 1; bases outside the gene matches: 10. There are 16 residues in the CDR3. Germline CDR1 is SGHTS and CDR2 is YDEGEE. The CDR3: CASSARTGVLNYGYTF. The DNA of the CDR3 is TGTGCCAGCAGCGCCCGGACAGGAGTCCTTAACTATGGCTACACCTTC.

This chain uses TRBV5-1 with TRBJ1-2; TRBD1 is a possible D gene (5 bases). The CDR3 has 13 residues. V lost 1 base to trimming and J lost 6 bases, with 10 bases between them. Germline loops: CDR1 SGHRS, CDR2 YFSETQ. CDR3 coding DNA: TGCGCCAGCAGCTTGTTCAGGGTCGATGGCTACACCTTC. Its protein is CASSLFRVDGYTF.

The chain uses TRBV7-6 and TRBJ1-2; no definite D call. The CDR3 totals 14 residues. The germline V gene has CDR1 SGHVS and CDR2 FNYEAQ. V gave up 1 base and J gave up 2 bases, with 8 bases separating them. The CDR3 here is CASSLEPGNYGYTF. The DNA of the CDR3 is TGTGCCAGCAGCTTAGAGCCCGGGAACTATGGCTACACCTTC. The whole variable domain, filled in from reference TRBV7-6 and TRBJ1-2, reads GAGVSQSPRYKVTKRGQDVALRCDPISGHVSLYWYRQALGQGPEFLTYFNYEAQQDKSGLPNDRFSAERPEGSISTLTIQRTEQRDSAMYRCASSLEPGNYGYTFGSGTRLTVV.

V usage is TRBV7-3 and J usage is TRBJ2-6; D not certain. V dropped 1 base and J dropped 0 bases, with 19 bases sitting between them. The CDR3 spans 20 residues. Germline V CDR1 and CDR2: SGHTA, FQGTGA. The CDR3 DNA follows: TGTGCCAGCAGCTTAAGAGGAAGAAACTCGAGTCCCTCTGGGGCCAACGTCCTGACTTTC. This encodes CASSLRGRNSSPSGANVLTF.

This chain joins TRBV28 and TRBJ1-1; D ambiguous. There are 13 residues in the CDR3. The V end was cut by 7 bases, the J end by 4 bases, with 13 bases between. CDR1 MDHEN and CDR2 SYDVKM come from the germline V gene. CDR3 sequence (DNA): TGTGCCAGCACCAATACGAGGGCCACTGAAGCTTTCTTT. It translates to CASTNTRATEAFF. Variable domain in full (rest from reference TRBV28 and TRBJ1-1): DVKVTQSSRYLVKRTGEKVFLECVQDMDHENMFWYRQDPGLGLRLIYFSYDVKMKEKGDIPEGYSVSREKKERFSLILESASTNQTSMYLCASTNTRATEAFFGQGTRLTVV.

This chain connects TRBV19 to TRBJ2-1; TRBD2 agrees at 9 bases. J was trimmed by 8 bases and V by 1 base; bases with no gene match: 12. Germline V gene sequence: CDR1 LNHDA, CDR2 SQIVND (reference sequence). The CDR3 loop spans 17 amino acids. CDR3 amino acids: CASSIGLSGSFGDEQFF. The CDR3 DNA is TGTGCCAGTAGTATAGGCCTTAGCGGGAGTTTTGGCGATGAGCAGTTCTTC.

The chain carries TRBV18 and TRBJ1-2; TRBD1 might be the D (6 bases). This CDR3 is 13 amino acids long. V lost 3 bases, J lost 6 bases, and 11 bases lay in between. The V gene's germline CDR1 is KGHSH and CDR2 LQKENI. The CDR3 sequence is CASSPGQQDGYTF. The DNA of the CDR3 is TGTGCCAGCTCACCCGGACAGCAGGATGGCTACACCTTC.

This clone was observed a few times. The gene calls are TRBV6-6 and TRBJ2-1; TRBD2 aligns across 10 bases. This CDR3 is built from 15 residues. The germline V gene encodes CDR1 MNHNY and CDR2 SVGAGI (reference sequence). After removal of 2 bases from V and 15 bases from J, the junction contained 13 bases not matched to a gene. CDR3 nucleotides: TGTGCCAGCAGTTACATCGCTAGCGGGGGACCCTTTTTGTTCTTC. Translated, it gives CASSYIASGGPFLFF.

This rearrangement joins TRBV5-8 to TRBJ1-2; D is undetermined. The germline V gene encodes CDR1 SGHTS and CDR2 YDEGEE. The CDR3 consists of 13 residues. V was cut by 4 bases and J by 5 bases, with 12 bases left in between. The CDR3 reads CASSLRVSYGYTF. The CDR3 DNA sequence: TGTGCCAGCAGCCTCCGGGTCTCTTATGGCTACACCTTC.

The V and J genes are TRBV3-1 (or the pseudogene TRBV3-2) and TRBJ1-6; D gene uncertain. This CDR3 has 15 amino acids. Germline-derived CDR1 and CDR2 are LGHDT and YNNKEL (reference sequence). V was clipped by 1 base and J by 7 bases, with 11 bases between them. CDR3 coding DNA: TGTGCCAGCAGCCAAGTTGGCGGAGAAAATTCACCCCTCCACTTT. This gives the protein CASSQVGGENSPLHF.

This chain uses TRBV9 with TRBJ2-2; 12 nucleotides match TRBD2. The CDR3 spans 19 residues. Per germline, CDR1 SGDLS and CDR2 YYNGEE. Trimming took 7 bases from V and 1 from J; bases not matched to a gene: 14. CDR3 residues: CASSAFGTSGFENTGELFF. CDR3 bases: TGTGCCAGCTCCGCTTTCGGGACTAGCGGGTTTGAGAACACCGGGGAGCTGTTTTTT.

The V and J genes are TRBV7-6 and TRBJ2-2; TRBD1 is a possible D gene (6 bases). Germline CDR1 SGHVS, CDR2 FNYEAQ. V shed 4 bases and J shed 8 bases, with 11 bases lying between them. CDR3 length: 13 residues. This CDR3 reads CASSSVGAGELFF. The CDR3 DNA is TGTGCCAGCAGCTCAGTGGGGGCGGGGGAGCTGTTTTTT.

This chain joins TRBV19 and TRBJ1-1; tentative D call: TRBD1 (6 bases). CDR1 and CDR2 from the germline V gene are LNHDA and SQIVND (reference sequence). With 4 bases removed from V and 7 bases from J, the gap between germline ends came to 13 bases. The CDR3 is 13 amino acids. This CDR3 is CASSRRKGDEAFF. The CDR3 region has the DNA TGTGCCAGTAGTAGGCGGAAGGGGGATGAAGCTTTCTTT.

CDR3 sequence (DNA): TGTGCCAGTAGTACCCCAGGGGGTGGGAAGACCCAGTACTTC. Amino acid sequence: CASSTPGGGKTQYF. V and J are TRBV19 and TRBJ2-5, with 7 bases that match TRBD1. The CDR3 has 14 residues. Per germline, CDR1 LNHDA and CDR2 SQIVND (reference sequence). Trimming at V came to 4 bases and at J to 6 bases, leaving 8 bases not matched to a gene.